This note documents a single TCR beta chain sequence. This entry belongs to a study of control samples from healthy donors and cancer patients. This CDR3 has 13 residues. Germline V gene data show CDR1 as LNHDA and CDR2 as SQIVND (reference sequence). The germline V and J ends were trimmed by 8 bases and 3 bases, with 13 bases remaining between them. Clones were read by immunoSEQ multiplex PCR, and TCRdb kept only the in-frame ones, dropping some. The data contain over 7,500 clones, 75% to 95% of them singletons. This chain joins TRBV19 and TRBJ1-1, with D hard to call. This TCR was recovered from a man between 60 and 75 years old with colorectal cancer. The material sequenced was PBMCs. In DNA form, the CDR3 reads TGTGCCAGTCGTGAGGGTTTCTACACTGAAGCTTTCTTT. As protein: CASREGFYTEAFF.